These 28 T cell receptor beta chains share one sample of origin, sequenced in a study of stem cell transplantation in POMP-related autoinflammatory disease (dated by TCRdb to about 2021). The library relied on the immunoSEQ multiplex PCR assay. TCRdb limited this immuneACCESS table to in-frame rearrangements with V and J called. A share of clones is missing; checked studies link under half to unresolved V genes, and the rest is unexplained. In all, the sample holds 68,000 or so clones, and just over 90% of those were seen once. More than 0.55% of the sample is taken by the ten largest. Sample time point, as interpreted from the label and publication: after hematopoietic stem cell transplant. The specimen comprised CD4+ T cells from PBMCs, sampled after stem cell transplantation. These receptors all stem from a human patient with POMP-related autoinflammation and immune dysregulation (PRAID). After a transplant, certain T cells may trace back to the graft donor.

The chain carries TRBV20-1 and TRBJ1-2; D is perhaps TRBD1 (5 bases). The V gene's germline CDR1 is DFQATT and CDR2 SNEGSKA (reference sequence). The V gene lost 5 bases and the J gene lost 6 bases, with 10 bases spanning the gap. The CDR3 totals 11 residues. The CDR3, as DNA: TGCAGTGCTCCGGTAGGGGATGGCTACACCTTC. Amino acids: CSAPVGDGYTF.

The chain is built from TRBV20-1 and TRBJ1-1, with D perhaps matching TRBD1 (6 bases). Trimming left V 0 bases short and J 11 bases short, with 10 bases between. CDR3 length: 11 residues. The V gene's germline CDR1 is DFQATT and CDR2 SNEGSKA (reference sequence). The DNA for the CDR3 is TGCAGTGCTAGAGATGAGGGGGTTGCTTTCTTT. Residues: CSARDEGVAFF.

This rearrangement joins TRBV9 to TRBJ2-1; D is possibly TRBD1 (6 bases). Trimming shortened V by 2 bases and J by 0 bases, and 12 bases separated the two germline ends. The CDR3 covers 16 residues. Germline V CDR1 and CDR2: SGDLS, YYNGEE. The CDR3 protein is CASSVGTLSSYNEQFF. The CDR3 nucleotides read TGTGCCAGCAGCGTGGGGACATTGAGCTCCTACAATGAGCAGTTCTTC.

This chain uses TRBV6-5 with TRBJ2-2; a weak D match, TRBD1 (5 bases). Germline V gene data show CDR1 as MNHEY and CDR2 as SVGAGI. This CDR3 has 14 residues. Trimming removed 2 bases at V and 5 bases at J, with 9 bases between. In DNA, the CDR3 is TGTGCCAGCAGTTACGACAGAGGAACCGGGGAGCTGTTTTTT. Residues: CASSYDRGTGELFF.

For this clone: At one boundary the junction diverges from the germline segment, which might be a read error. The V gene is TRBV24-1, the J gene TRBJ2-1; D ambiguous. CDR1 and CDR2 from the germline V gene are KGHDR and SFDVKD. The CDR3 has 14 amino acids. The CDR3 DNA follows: TGTGCCACCAGAGATTCGGGCTCCTACAATGAGCAGTTCTTC. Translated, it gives CATRDSGSYNEQFF.

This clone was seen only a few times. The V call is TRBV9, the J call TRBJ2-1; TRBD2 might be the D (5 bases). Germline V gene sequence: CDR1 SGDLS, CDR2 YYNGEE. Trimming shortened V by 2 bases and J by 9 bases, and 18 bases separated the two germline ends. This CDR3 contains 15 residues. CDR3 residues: CASSVTSGSSGEQFF. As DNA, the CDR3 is TGTGCCAGCAGCGTTACAAGTGGTTCGAGCGGTGAGCAGTTCTTC.

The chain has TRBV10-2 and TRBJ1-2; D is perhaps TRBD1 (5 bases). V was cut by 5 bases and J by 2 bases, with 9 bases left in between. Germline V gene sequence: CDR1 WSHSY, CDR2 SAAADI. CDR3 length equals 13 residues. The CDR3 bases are TGCGCCAGCAGTAACAGGCGGAACTATGGCTACACCTTC. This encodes CASSNRRNYGYTF.

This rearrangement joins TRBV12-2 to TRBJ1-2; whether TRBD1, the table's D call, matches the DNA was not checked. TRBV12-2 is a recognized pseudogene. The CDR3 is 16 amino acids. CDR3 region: CASRLAPDRGAYGYTF. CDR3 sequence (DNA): TGTGCAAGTCGCTTAGCTCCCGACAGGGGTGCTTACGGCTACACCTTC.

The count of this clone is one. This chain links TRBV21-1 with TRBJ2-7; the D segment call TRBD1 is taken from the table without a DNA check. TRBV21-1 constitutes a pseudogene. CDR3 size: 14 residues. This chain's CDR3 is CASSKPGQGDEQYV. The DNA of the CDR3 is TGTGCCAGCAGCAAGCCGGGACAGGGCGACGAGCAGTACGTC.

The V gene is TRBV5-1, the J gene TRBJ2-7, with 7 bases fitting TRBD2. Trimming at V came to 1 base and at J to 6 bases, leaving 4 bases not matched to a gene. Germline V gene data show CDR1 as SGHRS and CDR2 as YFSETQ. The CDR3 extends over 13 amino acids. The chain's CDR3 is CASSLRSGGEQYV. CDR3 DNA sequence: TGCGCCAGCAGCTTGCGGTCGGGAGGCGAGCAGTACGTC.

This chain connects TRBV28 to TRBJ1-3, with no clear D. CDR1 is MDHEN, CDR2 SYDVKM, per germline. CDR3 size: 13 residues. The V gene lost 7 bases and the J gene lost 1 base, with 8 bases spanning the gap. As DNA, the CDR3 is TGTGCCAGCAATAAACAATCTGGAAACACCATATATTTT. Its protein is CASNKQSGNTIYF. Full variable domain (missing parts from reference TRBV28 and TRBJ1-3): DVKVTQSSRYLVKRTGEKVFLECVQDMDHENMFWYRQDPGLGLRLIYFSYDVKMKEKGDIPEGYSVSREKKERFSLILESASTNQTSMYLCASNKQSGNTIYFGEGSWLTVV.

The CDR3 DNA follows: TGTGCCAGCAGCTTAGTGTGGGGGGTAGAGACCCAGTACTTC. Its protein product is CASSLVWGVETQYF. The J gene is TRBJ2-5, the V gene TRBV7-9, with D maybe TRBD2 (6 bases). Trimming cost V 1 base and J 4 bases, with 10 bases left between them. The germline gives CDR1 SEHNR, CDR2 FQNEAQ (reference sequence). The CDR3 consists of 14 residues.

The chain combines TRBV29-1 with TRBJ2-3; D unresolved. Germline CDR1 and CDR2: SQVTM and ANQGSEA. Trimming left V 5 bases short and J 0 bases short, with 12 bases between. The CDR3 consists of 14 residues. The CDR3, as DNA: TGCAGCGTTTGTCTCAGAACTAGCACAGATACGCAGTATTTT. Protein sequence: CSVCLRTSTDTQYF.

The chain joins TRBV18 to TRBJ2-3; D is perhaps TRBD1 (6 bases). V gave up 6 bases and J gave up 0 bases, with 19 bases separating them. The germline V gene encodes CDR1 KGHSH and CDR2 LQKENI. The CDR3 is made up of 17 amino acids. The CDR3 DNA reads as TGTGCCAGCTCCTCGCGGACAGCAACGGGAAGCACAGATACGCAGTATTTT. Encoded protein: CASSSRTATGSTDTQYF.

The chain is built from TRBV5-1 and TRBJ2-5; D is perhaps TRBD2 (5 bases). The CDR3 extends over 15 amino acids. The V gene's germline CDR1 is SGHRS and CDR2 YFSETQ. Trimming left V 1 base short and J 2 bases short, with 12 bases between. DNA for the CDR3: TGCGCCAGCAGCTTGACATTAAAGCGGCAAGAGACCCAGTACTTC. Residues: CASSLTLKRQETQYF.

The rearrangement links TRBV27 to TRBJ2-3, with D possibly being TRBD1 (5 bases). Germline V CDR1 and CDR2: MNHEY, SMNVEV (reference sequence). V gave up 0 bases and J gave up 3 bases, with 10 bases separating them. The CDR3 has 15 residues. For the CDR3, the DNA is TGTGCCAGCAGTTTATCCAGGGTCTTGACAGATACGCAGTATTTT. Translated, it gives CASSLSRVLTDTQYF.

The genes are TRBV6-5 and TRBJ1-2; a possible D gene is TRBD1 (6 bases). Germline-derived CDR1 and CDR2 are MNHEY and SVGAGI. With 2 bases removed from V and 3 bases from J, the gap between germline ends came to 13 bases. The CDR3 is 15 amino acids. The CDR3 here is CASSYADRRDYGYTF. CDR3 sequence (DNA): TGTGCCAGCAGTTACGCTGACAGGAGGGACTATGGCTACACCTTC.

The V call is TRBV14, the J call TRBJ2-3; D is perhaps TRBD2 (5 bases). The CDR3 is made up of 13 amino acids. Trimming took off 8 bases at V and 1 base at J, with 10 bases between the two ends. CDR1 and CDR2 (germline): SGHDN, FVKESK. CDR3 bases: TGTGCCAGCGGACCCGGGGGCACAGATACGCAGTATTTT. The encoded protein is CASGPGGTDTQYF.

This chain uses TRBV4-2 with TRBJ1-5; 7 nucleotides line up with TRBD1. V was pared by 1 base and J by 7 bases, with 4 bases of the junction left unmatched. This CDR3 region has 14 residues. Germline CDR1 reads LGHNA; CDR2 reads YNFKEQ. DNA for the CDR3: TGTGCCAGCAGCCAAGGAACAGGGGACCAGCCCCAGCATTTT. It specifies CASSQGTGDQPQHF.

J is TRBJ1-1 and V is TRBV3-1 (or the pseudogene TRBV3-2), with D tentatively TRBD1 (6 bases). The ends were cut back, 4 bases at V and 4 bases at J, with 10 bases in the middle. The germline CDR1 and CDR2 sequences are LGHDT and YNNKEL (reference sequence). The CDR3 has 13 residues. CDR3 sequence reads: CASSRGGGTEAFF. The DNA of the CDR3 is TGTGCCAGCAGCCGAGGGGGGGGCACTGAAGCTTTCTTT.

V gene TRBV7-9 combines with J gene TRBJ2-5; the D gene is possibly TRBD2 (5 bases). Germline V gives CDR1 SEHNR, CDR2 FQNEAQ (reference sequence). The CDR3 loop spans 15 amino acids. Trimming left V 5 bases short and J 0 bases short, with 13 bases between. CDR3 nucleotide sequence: TGTGCCAGCAGCCCCTCCAGAGGGTACCAAGAGACCCAGTACTTC. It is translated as CASSPSRGYQETQYF.

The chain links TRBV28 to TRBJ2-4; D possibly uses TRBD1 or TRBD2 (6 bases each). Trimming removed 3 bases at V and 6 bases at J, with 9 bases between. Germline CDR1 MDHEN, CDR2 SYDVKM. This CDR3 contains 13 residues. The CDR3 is CASSLEGVNIQYF. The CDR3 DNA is TGTGCCAGCAGTTTGGAGGGGGTAAACATTCAGTACTTC.

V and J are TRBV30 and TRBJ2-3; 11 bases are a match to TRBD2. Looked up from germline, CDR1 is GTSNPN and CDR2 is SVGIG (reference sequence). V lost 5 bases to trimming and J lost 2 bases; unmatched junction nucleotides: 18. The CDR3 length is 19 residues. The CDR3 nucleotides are TGTGCCTGGTCGGAGGGGGCCCGACTAGCGGGGACCTTCACAGATACGCAGTATTTT. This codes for CAWSEGARLAGTFTDTQYF.

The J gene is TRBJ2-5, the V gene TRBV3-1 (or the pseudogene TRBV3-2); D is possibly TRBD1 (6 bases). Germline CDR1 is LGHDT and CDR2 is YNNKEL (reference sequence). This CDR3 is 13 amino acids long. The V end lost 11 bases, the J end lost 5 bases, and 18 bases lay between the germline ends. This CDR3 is CAVLGANWETQYF. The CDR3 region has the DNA TGTGCCGTGTTGGGGGCCAACTGGGAGACCCAGTACTTC.

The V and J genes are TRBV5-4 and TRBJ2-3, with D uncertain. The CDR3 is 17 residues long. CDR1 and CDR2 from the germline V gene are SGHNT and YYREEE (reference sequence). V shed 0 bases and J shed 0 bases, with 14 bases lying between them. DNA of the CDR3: TGTGCCAGCAGCTTGGATGCGACCCCCCTTAGCACAGATACGCAGTATTTT. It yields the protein CASSLDATPLSTDTQYF. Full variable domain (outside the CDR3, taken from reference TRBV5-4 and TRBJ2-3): ETGVTQSPTHLIKTRGQQVTLRCSSQSGHNTVSWYQQALGQGPQFIFQYYREEENGRGNFPPRFSGLQFPNYSSELNVNALELDDSALYLCASSLDATPLSTDTQYFGPGTRLTVL.

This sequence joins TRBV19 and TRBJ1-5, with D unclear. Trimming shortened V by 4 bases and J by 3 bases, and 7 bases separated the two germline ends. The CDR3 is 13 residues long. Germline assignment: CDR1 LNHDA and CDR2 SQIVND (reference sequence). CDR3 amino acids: CASSKIDNQPQHF. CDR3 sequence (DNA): TGTGCCAGTAGTAAAATAGACAATCAGCCCCAGCATTTT.

CDR3 residues: CASSLVGDRGGTEAFF. The CDR3, as DNA: TGTGCCAGCAGCTTAGTCGGGGACAGGGGAGGTACTGAAGCTTTCTTT. This chain joins TRBV7-9 and TRBJ1-1; 10 bases map to TRBD1. This CDR3 spans 16 amino acids. Trimming took 1 base from V and 5 from J; bases not matched to a gene: 7. Germline V CDR1 and CDR2: SEHNR, FQNEAQ (reference sequence).

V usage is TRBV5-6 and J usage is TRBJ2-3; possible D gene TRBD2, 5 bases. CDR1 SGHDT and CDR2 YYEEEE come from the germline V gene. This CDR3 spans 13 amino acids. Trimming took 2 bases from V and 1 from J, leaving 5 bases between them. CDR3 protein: CASSLLGTDTQYF. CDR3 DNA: TGTGCCAGCAGCTTACTAGGCACAGATACGCAGTATTTT.